This T cell receptor beta chain was documented in a study of breast tumors, draining lymph nodes, adjacent tissues. Study-level results: That most tumor T cells come from lymph nodes remained unproven. Compared with lymph nodes, tumors were less diverse; compared with nontumor tissue, more. Compared with basal-like, luminal-like tumors shared significantly more repertoire with nontumor tissue.

Breast cancer patients provided tissue from their axillary draining lymph nodes. Each CDR3 protein is one row after TCRdb ran MiXCR on the multiplex PCR reads. The table shows roughly 260,000 distinct CDR3 sequences, with roughly 31% occurring only once. V was pared by 5 bases and J by 6 bases, with 6 bases of the junction left unmatched. This CDR3 is built from 14 residues. CDR1 and CDR2 (germline): SEHNR, FQNEAQ (reference sequence). This clonotype came up many times. Its antigen is undetermined. The sequencing sample was made of axillary lymph node tissue. This receptor was obtained from a female donor with breast cancer. Some clones in this sample may be carry-over from other donors' samples. The rearrangement uses TRBV7-9 and TRBJ1-2; 10 bases are a match to TRBD1. CDR3 in amino acids: CASSQTDRGDGYTF. For the CDR3, the DNA is TGTGCCAGCAGCCAAACGGACAGGGGGGATGGCTACACCTTC. The complete variable domain, with remaining parts taken from reference TRBV7-9 and TRBJ1-2, reads DTGVSQNPRHKITKRGQNVTFRCDPISEHNRLYWYRQTLGQGPEFLTYFQNEAQLEKSRLLSDRFSAERPKGSFSTLEIQRTEQGDSAMYLCASSQTDRGDGYTFGSGTRLTVV.